The clone carrying this T cell receptor beta chain was seen at least ten times. It was with unique molecular identifiers that the TCRbeta library was prepared. TCRdb recomputed calls from the PCR reads with MiXCR, one row per CDR3 protein. The sample contains roughly 150,000 distinct CDR3 sequences, over 8.5% of which appear only once. These data originate in a study of T-cell reconstitution after alpha-beta-depleted transplantation in children. The V segment lost 4 bases and the J segment 4 bases; nucleotides outside the gene matches: 17. Germline CDR1 is SGHDT and CDR2 is YYEEEE. CDR3 length: 18 amino acids.

The TCR originated in a boy aged 2 to 10 with acute myeloid leukemia, due to receive a stem cell transplant. The sequencing here drew on PBMCs, taken before TCRalphabeta/CD19-depleted stem cell transplant. V usage is TRBV5-6 and J usage is TRBJ2-7; the match to TRBD1 covers 10 bases. This CDR3 is CASSPYGHGQGVLYEQYF. The CDR3 DNA is TGTGCCAGCAGCCCTTATGGCCACGGACAGGGGGTTTTGTACGAGCAGTACTTC. The variable domain in full, completed from reference TRBV5-6 and TRBJ2-7, reads DAGVTQSPTHLIKTRGQQVTLRCSPKSGHDTVSWYQQALGQGPQFIFQYYEEEERQRGNFPDRFSGHQFPNYSSELNVNALLLGDSALYLCASSPYGHGQGVLYEQYFGPGTRLTVT.